Listed below are T cell receptor beta chains from one sample, sequenced in a study of OX40 agonist ivuxolimab in advanced cancers. The table came from immunoSEQ multiplex PCR; TCRdb's copy has only in-frame clones and leaves some out. Of 75,000 to 100,000 clones in the sample, 84% were seen once. This material consisted of CD4+ or CD8+ T cells sorted from blood, taken in a trial of the OX40 agonist ivuxolimab. The receptors come from an adult with an advanced solid tumor such as melanoma, head and neck, liver or kidney cancer. The CDR3 runs from the conserved cysteine through the conserved F or W. A D gene is named only where the DNA matches it firmly. The listing skips clone size in some rows; elsewhere it reads once, few, many or a size class.

TRBJ1-2 | - | - | TRBV18 | CASSPAQGGGYTF | TGTGCCAGCTCACCCGCACAGGGTGGAGGCTACACCTTC
TRBJ1-5 | - | - | TRBV7-2 | CASSLAPAGVQPQHF | TGTGCCAGCAGCTTAGCGCCGGCAGGGGTTCAGCCCCAGCATTTT
TRBJ1-1 | - | - | TRBV18 | CASSGSGNTEAFF | TGTGCCAGCTCAGGGTCGGGGAACACTGAAGCTTTCTTT
TRBJ2-3 | - | - | TRBV19 | CASSRGSGTDTQYF | TGTGCCAGTAGTAGGGGATCTGGCACAGATACGCAGTATTTT
TRBJ1-2 | - | - | TRBV10-3 | CASTRGADYGYTF | TGTGCCTCCACGAGAGGGGCAGACTATGGCTACACCTTC
TRBJ2-7 | - | - | TRBV6-5 | CASSFGTNYEQYF | TGTGCCAGCAGTTTTGGGACAAACTACGAGCAGTACTTC
TRBJ2-3 | few | TRBD1 | TRBV5-1 | CASSSAWDRRTDTQYF | TGCGCCAGCAGCTCCGCTTGGGACAGGCGCACAGATACGCAGTATTTT
TRBJ1-1 | - | - | TRBV29-1 | CSGRQVNTEAFF | TGCAGCGGCAGACAGGTGAACACTGAAGCTTTCTTT
TRBJ2-3 | once | TRBD1 | TRBV11-1 | CASSSEGGRSTDTQYF | TGTGCCAGCAGCTCCGAAGGGGGCCGGAGCACAGATACGCAGTATTTT
TRBJ1-5 | - | - | TRBV4-1 | CASSQDWVSNQPQHF | TGCGCCAGCAGCCAAGATTGGGTTAGCAATCAGCCCCAGCATTTT
TRBJ2-5 | - | TRBD1 | TRBV5-5 | CASSLEDRGYQETQYF | TGTGCCAGCAGCTTGGAAGACAGGGGGTACCAAGAGACCCAGTACTTC
TRBJ1-5 | - | - | TRBV2 | CASSGQDQPQHF | TGTGCCAGCAGTGGACAGGATCAGCCCCAGCATTTT
TRBJ2-2 | - | - | TRBV12-5 | CASGLVGGGPNTGELFF | TGTGCTAGTGGTTTGGTTGGCGGGGGCCCGAACACCGGGGAGCTGTTTTTT
TRBJ2-7 | - | - | TRBV6-6 | CASGKGGSYEQYF | TGTGCCAGCGGAAAAGGGGGCTCCTACGAGCAGTACTTC
TRBJ2-3 | - | - | TRBV7-2 | CASSLGSVGVADTQYF | TGTGCCAGCAGCTTAGGTTCGGTAGGGGTTGCAGATACGCAGTATTTT
TRBJ2-3 | - | - | TRBV27 | CASSLRQGTDTQYF | TGTGCCAGCAGTTTACGGCAGGGCACAGATACGCAGTATTTT
TRBJ2-5 | - | - | TRBV6-5 | CASSYREGETQYF | TGTGCCAGCAGTTATCGAGAGGGAGAGACCCAGTACTTC
TRBJ1-4 | - | - | TRBV2 | CASTRGTGTFGNEKLFF | TGTGCCAGCACACGGGGCACTGGCACTTTCGGTAATGAAAAACTGTTTTTT
TRBJ2-1 | - | TRBD2 | TRBV6-6 | CASRAPGLGKFF | TGTGCCAGCAGAGCCCCGGGACTAGGGAAGTTCTTC
TRBJ2-7 | once | TRBD1 | TRBV28 | CASSLQPGQGGNEQYF | TGTGCCAGCAGTTTACAGCCGGGACAGGGTGGGAACGAGCAGTACTTC
TRBJ1-5 | - | - | TRBV4-2 | CASSQPDREDQPQHF | TGTGCCAGCAGCCAGCCGGACAGAGAGGATCAGCCCCAGCATTTT
TRBJ2-6 | - | TRBD1 | TRBV18 | CASSPVPGQGSGANVLTF | TGTGCCAGCTCACCGGTCCCGGGACAGGGATCTGGGGCCAACGTCCTGACTTTC
TRBJ1-5 | - | TRBD1 | TRBV18 | CASSLQGAVGNQPQHF | TGTGCCAGCTCACTTCAGGGGGCCGTAGGCAATCAGCCCCAGCATTTT
TRBJ1-1 | - | - | TRBV9 | CASSVGMRVGDMNTEAFF | TGTGCCAGCAGCGTAGGGATGCGGGTCGGAGACATGAACACTGAAGCTTTCTTT
TRBJ2-7 | - | - | TRBV5-6 | CASSLISEQYF | TGTGCCAGCAGCTTGATTTCCGAGCAGTACTTC
TRBJ2-3 | - | TRBD1 | TRBV5-1 | CASSYGQGADTQYF | TGCGCCAGCAGCTACGGACAGGGGGCAGATACGCAGTATTTT
TRBJ1-2 | - | TRBD1 | TRBV7-9 | CASSFQTGYGYTF | TGTGCCAGCAGCTTTCAGACAGGGTATGGCTACACCTTC
TRBJ2-5 | - | - | TRBV11-2 | CASSFRGKGETQYF | TGTGCCAGCAGCTTTAGGGGAAAGGGAGAGACCCAGTACTTC
TRBJ2-5 | - | TRBD1 | TRBV27 | CASSFGTGSKTQYF | TGTGCCAGCAGTTTCGGGACAGGGAGCAAGACCCAGTACTTC
TRBJ1-6 | - | - | TRBV5-8 | CASSSGRLTYNSPLHF | TGTGCCAGCAGCTCAGGGCGCCTCACATATAATTCACCCCTCCACTTT
TRBJ2-5 | - | TRBD2 | TRBV19 | CASHPSAGEETQYF | TGTGCCAGTCACCCTTCCGCGGGGGAAGAGACCCAGTACTTC
TRBJ1-4 | few | TRBD1 | TRBV28 | CASRSGTGGINEKLFF | TGTGCCAGCCGTTCCGGGACAGGGGGGATTAATGAAAAACTGTTTTTT
TRBJ2-1 | - | TRBD1 | TRBV19 | CASSTLDRVYEQFF | TGTGCCAGTAGTACGCTTGACAGGGTCTATGAGCAGTTCTTC
TRBJ1-5 | - | TRBD1 | TRBV28 | CASSLGTGSGQPQHF | TGTGCCAGCAGCTTGGGGACAGGCAGTGGTCAGCCCCAGCATTTT
TRBJ1-2 | - | - | TRBV7-2 | CASSLDGLGYTF | TGTGCCAGCAGCTTAGACGGTCTTGGCTACACCTTC
TRBJ2-7 | - | - | TRBV11-2 | CASSLEGAGASNYEQYF | TGTGCCAGCAGCTTAGAAGGGGCGGGGGCGAGTAACTACGAGCAGTACTTC
TRBJ2-1 | - | - | TRBV9 | CASSVGGHPYYNEQFF | TGTGCCAGCAGCGTAGGTGGGCACCCTTACTACAATGAGCAGTTCTTC
TRBJ1-5 | - | - | TRBV28 | CASSSWGRGDQPQHF | TGTGCCAGCAGTTCCTGGGGCAGGGGCGATCAGCCCCAGCATTTT
TRBJ2-5 | - | TRBD1 | TRBV29-1 | CSGQTGEETQYF | TGCAGCGGTCAAACAGGGGAGGAGACCCAGTACTTC
TRBJ1-2 | - | TRBD1 | TRBV28 | CASTSLQGQPRVGYTF | TGTGCCAGCACCTCTTTACAGGGGCAACCTCGAGTAGGCTACACCTTC
TRBJ1-5 | - | - | TRBV5-1 | CASSEQGNSNQPQHF | TGCGCCAGCAGCGAACAGGGTAATAGCAATCAGCCCCAGCATTTT
TRBJ1-1 | - | TRBD1 | TRBV11-2 | CASSFYRGLYTEAFF | TGTGCCAGCAGCTTCTACAGGGGGTTGTACACTGAAGCTTTCTTT
TRBJ1-4 | - | - | TRBV18 | CASSPGFQREKLFF | TGTGCCAGCTCACCCGGTTTTCAACGTGAAAAACTGTTTTTT
TRBJ1-2 | - | - | TRBV2 | CASSAGTGYTF | TGTGCCAGCAGCGCCGGGACGGGCTACACCTTC
TRBJ2-5 | - | TRBD1 | TRBV2 | CASSSTGQVETQYF | TGTGCCAGTAGTTCTACGGGACAGGTAGAGACCCAGTACTTC
TRBJ2-5 | once | - | TRBV18 | CASSAGGSLKETQYF | TGTGCCAGCTCAGCTGGGGGGAGCCTTAAAGAGACCCAGTACTTC
TRBJ1-5 | - | - | TRBV10-1 | CASRRGEDQPQHF | TGCGCCAGCAGACGGGGGGAGGATCAGCCCCAGCATTTT
TRBJ1-4 | - | TRBD1 | TRBV7-9 | CASSLQGASGKLFF | TGTGCCAGCAGCTTACAGGGGGCCTCGGGAAAACTGTTTTTT
TRBJ1-1 | - | - | TRBV7-2 | CASSLVWREVMNTEAFF | TGTGCCAGCAGCTTAGTCTGGCGCGAAGTCATGAACACTGAAGCTTTCTTT